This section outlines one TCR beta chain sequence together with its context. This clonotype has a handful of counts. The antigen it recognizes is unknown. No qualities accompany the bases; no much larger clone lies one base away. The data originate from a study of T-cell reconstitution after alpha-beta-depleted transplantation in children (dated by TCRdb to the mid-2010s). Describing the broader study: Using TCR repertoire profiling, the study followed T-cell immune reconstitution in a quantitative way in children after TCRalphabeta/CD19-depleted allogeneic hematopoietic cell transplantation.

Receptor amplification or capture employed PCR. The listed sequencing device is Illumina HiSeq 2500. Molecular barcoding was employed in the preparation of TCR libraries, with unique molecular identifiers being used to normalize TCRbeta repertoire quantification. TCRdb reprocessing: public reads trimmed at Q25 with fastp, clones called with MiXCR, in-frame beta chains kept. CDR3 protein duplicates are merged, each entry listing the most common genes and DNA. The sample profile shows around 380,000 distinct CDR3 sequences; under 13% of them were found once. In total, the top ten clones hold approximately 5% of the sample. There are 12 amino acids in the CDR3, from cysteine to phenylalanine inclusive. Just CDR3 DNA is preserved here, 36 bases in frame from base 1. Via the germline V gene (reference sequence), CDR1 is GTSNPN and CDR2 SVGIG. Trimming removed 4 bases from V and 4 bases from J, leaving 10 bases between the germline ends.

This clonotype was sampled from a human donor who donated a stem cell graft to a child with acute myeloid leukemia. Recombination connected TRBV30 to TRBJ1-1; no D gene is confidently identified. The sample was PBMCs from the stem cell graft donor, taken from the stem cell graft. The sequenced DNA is TGTGCCTGGACAGTGCGTTCCACTGAAGCTTTCTTT. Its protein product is CAWTVRSTEAFF.